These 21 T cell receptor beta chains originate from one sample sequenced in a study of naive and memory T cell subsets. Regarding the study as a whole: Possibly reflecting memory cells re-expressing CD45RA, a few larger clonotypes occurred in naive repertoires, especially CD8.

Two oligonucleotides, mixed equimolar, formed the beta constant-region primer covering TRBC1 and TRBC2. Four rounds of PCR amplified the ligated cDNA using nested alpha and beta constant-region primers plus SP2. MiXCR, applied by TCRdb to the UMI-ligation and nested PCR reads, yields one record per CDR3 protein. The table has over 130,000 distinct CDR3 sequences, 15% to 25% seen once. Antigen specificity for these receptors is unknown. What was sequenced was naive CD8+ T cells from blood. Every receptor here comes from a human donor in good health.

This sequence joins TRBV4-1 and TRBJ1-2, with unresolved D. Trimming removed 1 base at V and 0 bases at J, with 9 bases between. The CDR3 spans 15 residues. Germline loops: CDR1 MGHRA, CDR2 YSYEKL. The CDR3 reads CASSQVVPTNYGYTF. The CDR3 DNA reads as TGCGCCAGCAGCCAAGTAGTGCCCACTAACTATGGCTACACCTTC.

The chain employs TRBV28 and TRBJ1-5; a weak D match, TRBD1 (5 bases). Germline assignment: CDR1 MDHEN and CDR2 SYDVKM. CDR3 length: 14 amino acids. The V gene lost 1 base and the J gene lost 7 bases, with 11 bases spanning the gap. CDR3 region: CASSLSGTDQPQHF. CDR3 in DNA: TGTGCCAGCAGTTTATCGGGGACGGACCAGCCCCAGCATTTT. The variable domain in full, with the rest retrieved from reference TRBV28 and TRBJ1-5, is DVKVTQSSRYLVKRTGEKVFLECVQDMDHENMFWYRQDPGLGLRLIYFSYDVKMKEKGDIPEGYSVSREKKERFSLILESASTNQTSMYLCASSLSGTDQPQHFGDGTRLSIL.

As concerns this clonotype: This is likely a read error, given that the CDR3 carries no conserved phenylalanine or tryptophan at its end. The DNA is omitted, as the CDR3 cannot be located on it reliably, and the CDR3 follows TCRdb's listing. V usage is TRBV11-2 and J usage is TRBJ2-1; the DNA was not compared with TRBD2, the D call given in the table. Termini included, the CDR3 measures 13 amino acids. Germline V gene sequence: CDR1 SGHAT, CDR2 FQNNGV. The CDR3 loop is CASSLRAGLAPLV.

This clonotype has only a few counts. The CDR3 DNA sequence: TGTGCCAGCACCGAAGGAGGGGCAGATACGCAGTATTTT. The encoded protein is CASTEGGADTQYF. J is TRBJ2-3 and V is TRBV13, with a tentative D call TRBD2 (6 bases). The V gene's germline CDR1 is PRHDT and CDR2 FYEKMQ (reference sequence). The V and J ends lost 7 bases and 4 bases respectively, with 12 bases between them. The CDR3 runs to 13 residues.

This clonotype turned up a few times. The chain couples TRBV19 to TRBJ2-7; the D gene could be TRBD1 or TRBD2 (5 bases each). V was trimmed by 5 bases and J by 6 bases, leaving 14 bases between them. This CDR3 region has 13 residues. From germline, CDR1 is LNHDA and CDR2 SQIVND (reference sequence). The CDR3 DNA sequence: TGTGCCAGTAGTTGGGGGTTACAGCGCGAGCAGTACTTC. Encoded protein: CASSWGLQREQYF.

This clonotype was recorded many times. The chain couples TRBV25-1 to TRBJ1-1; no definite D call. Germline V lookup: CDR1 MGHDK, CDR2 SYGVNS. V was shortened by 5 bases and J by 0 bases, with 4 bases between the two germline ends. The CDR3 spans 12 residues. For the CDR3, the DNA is TGTGCCAGCAGTACACTGAACACTGAAGCTTTCTTT. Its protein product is CASSTLNTEAFF. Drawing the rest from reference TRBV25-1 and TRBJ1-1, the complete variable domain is EADIYQTPRYLVIGTGKKITLECSQTMGHDKMYWYQQDPGMELHLIHYSYGVNSTEKGDLSSESTVSRIRTEHFPLTLESARPSHTSQYLCASSTLNTEAFFGQGTRLTVV.

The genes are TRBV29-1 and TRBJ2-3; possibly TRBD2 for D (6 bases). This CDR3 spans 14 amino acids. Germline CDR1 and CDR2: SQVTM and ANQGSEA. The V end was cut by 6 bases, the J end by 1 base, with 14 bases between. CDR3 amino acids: CSVSGWEGTDTQYF. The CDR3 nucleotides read TGCAGCGTCAGTGGGTGGGAGGGCACAGATACGCAGTATTTT.

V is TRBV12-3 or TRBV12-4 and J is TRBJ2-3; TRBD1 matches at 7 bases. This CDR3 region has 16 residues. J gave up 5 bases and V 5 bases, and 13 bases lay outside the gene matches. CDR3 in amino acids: CASSDQGQGVEDTQYF. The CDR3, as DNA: TGTGCCAGCAGTGATCAGGGCCAGGGGGTTGAAGATACGCAGTATTTT.

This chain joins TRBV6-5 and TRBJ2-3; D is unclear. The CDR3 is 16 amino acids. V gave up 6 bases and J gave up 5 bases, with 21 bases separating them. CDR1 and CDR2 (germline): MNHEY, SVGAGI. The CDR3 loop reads CASRSPGRPLEDTQYF. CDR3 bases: TGTGCCAGCAGGTCCCCGGGCAGGCCTCTTGAAGATACGCAGTATTTT.

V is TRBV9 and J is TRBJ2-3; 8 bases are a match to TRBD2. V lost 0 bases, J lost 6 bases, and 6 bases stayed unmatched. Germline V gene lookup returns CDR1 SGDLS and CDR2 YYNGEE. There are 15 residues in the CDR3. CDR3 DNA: TGTGCCAGCAGCGTAGACGGGAGGGCCTACGATACGCAGTATTTT. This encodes CASSVDGRAYDTQYF.

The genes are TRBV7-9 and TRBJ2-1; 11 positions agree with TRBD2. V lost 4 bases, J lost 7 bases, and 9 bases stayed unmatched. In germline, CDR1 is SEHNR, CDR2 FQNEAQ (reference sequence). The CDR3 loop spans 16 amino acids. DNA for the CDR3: TGTGCCAGCAGCTCCCAGACTAGCGGGACTGAAAATGAGCAGTTCTTC. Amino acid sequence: CASSSQTSGTENEQFF. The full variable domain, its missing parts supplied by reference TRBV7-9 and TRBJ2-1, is DTGVSQNPRHKITKRGQNVTFRCDPISEHNRLYWYRQTLGQGPEFLTYFQNEAQLEKSRLLSDRFSAERPKGSFSTLEIQRTEQGDSAMYLCASSSQTSGTENEQFFGPGTRLTVL.

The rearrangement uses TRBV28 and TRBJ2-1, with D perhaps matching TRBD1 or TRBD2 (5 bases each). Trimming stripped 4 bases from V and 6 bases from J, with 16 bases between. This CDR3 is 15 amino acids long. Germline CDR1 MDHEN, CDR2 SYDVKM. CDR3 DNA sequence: TGTGCCAGCAGTTCCCGGGACGGGGTGCCCAATGAGCAGTTCTTC. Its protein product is CASSSRDGVPNEQFF.

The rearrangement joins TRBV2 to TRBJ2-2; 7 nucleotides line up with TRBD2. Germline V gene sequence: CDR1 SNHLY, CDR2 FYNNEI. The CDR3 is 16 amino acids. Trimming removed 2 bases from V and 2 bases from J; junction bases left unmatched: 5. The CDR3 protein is CASSEPTGGNTGELFF. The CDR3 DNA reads TGTGCCAGCAGTGAACCTACGGGGGGAAACACCGGGGAGCTGTTTTTT.

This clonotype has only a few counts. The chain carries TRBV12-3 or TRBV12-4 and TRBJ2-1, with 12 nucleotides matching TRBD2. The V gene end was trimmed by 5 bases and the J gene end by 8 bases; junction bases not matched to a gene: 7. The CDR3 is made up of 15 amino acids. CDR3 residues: CASSRRGLAGDEQFF. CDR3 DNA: TGTGCCAGCAGTAGGAGGGGACTAGCGGGTGATGAGCAGTTCTTC.

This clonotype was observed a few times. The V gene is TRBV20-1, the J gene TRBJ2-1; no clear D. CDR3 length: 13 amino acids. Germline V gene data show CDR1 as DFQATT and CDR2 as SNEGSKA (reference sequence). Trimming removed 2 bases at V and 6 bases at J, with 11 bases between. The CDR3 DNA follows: TGCAGTGCTAGACGCGAGGTCGGCAATGAGCAGTTCTTC. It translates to CSARREVGNEQFF.

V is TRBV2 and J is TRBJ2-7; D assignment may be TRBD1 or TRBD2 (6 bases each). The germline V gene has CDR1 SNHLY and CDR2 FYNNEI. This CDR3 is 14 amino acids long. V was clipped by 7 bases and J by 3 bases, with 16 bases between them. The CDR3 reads CASTPKRGVYEQYF. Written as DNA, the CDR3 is TGTGCCAGCACCCCGAAGAGGGGGGTCTACGAGCAGTACTTC.

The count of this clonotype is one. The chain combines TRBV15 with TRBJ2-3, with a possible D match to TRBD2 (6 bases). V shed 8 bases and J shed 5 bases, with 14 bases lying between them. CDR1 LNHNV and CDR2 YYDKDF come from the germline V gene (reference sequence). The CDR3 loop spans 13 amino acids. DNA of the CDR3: TGTGCCACCGGGCGGGGCGCCGGAGATACGCAGTATTTT. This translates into CATGRGAGDTQYF.

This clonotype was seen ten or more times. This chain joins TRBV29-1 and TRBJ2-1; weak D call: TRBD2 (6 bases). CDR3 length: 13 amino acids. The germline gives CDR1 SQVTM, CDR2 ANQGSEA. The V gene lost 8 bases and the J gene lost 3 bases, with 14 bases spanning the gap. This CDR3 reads CSLLLADYNEQFF. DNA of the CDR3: TGCAGCCTGCTACTAGCAGACTACAATGAGCAGTTCTTC.

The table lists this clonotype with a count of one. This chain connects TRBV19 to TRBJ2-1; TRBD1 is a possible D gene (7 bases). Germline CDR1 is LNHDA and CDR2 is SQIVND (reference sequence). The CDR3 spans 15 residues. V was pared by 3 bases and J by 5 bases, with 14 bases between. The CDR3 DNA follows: TGTGCCAGTAGTATGTTCAGGGGGACTCACAATGAGCAGTTCTTC. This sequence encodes CASSMFRGTHNEQFF.

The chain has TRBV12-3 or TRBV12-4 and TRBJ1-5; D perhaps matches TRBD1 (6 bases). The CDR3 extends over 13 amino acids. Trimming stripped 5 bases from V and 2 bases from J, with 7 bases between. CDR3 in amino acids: CASSNRGNQPQHF. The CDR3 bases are TGTGCCAGCAGTAACAGGGGCAATCAGCCCCAGCATTTT.

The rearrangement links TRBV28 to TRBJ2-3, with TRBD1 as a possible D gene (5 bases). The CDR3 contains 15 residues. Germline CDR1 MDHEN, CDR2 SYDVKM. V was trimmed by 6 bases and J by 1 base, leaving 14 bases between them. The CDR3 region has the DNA TGTGCCAGCAGCCCCGACAGTCGTGGCACAGATACGCAGTATTTT. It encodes CASSPDSRGTDTQYF.